A single sample gave rise to the 3 T cell receptor beta chains below, sequenced in a study of T cells after yellow fever vaccination (dated by TCRdb to 2018 to 2020). The treatment or condition label for this specimen denotes: live attenuated yellow fever vaccine strain. The library was obtained by 5' RACE. Sequenced on an Illumina HiSeq 2500. Through fastp at Q25 and MiXCR, TCRdb rebuilt clones from the public reads, retaining in-frame beta chains. When rows share a CDR3 protein, they turn into one entry using the most common DNA and genes. The sample table lists under 300,000 distinct CDR3 sequences, 10% to 15% of them with a count of one. The ten largest make up roughly 0.5% of the sample. This material consisted of CD4+ T cells sorted from PBMCs, taken 45 days after the yellow fever booster vaccination. These receptors all come from a man younger than 40 who received the YFV17D yellow fever vaccine.

This clonotype was observed a handful of times. CDR3 residues: CRGPGGGKEETQYF. The CDR3 nucleotides read TGCAGGGGGCCCGGTGGCGGGAAGGAAGAGACCCAGTACTTC. The rearrangement links TRBV29-1 to TRBJ2-5, with a weak D call TRBD2 (6 bases). Germline loops: CDR1 SQVTM, CDR2 ANQGSEA. The CDR3 is made up of 14 amino acids. The variable domain in full, completed from reference TRBV29-1 and TRBJ2-5, reads SAVISQKPSRDICQRGTSLTIQCQVDSQVTMMFWYRQQPGQSLTLIATANQGSEATYESGFVIDKFPISRPNLTFSTLTVSNMSPEDSSIYLCRGPGGGKEETQYFGPGTRLLVL.

This clonotype was seen a few times. CDR3 in amino acids: CASSPSLWDTRPENTEAFF. CDR3 in DNA: TGTGCCAGCAGTCCTTCGCTTTGGGACACTCGACCTGAGAACACTGAAGCTTTCTTT. The chain has TRBV6-1 and TRBJ1-1; D may be TRBD1 (6 bases). In germline, CDR1 is MNHNS, CDR2 SASEGT. The CDR3 is 19 residues long. V was shortened by 5 bases and J by 1 base, with 26 bases between the two germline ends.

Ten or more counts support this clonotype. The rearrangement joins TRBV5-1 to TRBJ2-1; D gene ambiguous. The length of the CDR3 is 15 residues. Germline-derived CDR1 and CDR2 are SGHRS and YFSETQ. V dropped 1 base and J dropped 9 bases, with 17 bases sitting between them. CDR3 coding DNA: TGCGCCAGCAGCTTGAAAGAACCTGGTTTCGGTGAGCAGTTCTTC. As protein: CASSLKEPGFGEQFF.